The next 10 T cell receptor beta chains were all read from a single sample in a study of T-cell memory formation after mild COVID-19. Each CDR3 protein gets one entry after TCRdb re-called the 5' RACE reads with MiXCR. The profile covers under 400,000 distinct CDR3 sequences, with over 20% appearing a single time and about an eighth taken by the ten largest. Sequencing was performed on PBMCs or a T cell subset sorted from them (not recorded which). The receptors come from an adult woman who had mild COVID-19 (a few samples of this study predate the infection). Cell type and time point are not known.

The sample holds a few counts of this clonotype. The chain couples TRBV6-1 to TRBJ1-3; D gene unclear. Germline-derived CDR1 and CDR2 are MNHNS and SASEGT. There are 14 residues in the CDR3. V shed 1 base and J shed 1 base, with 5 bases lying between them. CDR3 DNA: TGTGCCAGCAGTGAAGTAGGGTCTGGAAACACCATATATTTT. As protein: CASSEVGSGNTIYF.

V usage is TRBV3-1 and J usage is TRBJ2-1; perhaps D is TRBD1 or TRBD2 (6 bases each). Trimming took 7 bases from V and 2 from J, leaving 9 bases between them. The CDR3 contains 13 residues. The germline V gene has CDR1 LGHDT and CDR2 YNNKEL (reference sequence). CDR3 region: CASKGGAYNEQFF. Here the CDR3 DNA reads TGTGCCAGCAAGGGGGGCGCCTACAATGAGCAGTTCTTC.

This clonotype was counted only a few times. V gene TRBV7-8 combines with J gene TRBJ1-1; 7 bases fit TRBD1. CDR1 is SGHVS and CDR2 is FQNEAQ in the germline V gene. With V trimmed by 2 bases and J by 3 bases, 12 bases remained unmatched. This CDR3 contains 17 residues. CDR3 bases: TGTGCCAGCAGCTTAAACTTCGACAGGGAAGAGGACACTGAAGCTTTCTTT. Translating gives CASSLNFDREEDTEAFF.

This clonotype was picked up a small number of times. This chain connects TRBV5-4 to TRBJ2-5; TRBD1 might be the D (7 bases). V was pared by 1 base and J by 5 bases, with 15 bases between. The length of the CDR3 is 15 residues. In germline, CDR1 is SGHNT, CDR2 YYREEE (reference sequence). CDR3 bases: TGTGCCAGCAGCTTGAAGGACAGGAGGGGGGAGACCCAGTACTTC. The encoded protein is CASSLKDRRGETQYF.

This clonotype has a handful of counts. V gene TRBV6-5 combines with J gene TRBJ1-4; 7 bases are shared with TRBD1. The CDR3 totals 15 residues. V lost 0 bases and J lost 5; bases outside the gene matches: 3. Germline V gene lookup returns CDR1 MNHEY and CDR2 SVGAGI. In nucleotides, the CDR3 is TGTGCCAGCAGTTACTCGGGACAGCAAAATGAAAAACTGTTTTTT. It specifies CASSYSGQQNEKLFF.

This clonotype was seen only a few times. The chain has TRBV10-3 and TRBJ2-7; TRBD1 aligns across 8 bases. Germline V gives CDR1 ENHRY, CDR2 SYGVKD. The CDR3 has 13 residues. The V and J ends lost 8 bases and 4 bases, in that order; junction bases with no gene match: 7. CDR3 residues: CAIGGQGMYEQYF. CDR3 in DNA: TGTGCCATCGGTGGACAGGGCATGTACGAGCAGTACTTC.

The chain is built from TRBV5-1 and TRBJ1-1, with TRBD1 matching 8 bases. With V trimmed by 4 bases and J by 4 bases, 21 bases remained unmatched. This CDR3 region has 19 residues. Germline values: CDR1 SGHRS, CDR2 YFSETQ. The CDR3 is CASSGGVGQGARIRTEAFF. In DNA, the CDR3 is TGCGCCAGCAGCGGTGGTGTGGGCCAGGGGGCGCGAATACGCACTGAAGCTTTCTTT. The whole variable domain, remainder taken from reference TRBV5-1 and TRBJ1-1, is KAGVTQTPRYLIKTRGQQVTLSCSPISGHRSVSWYQQTPGQGLQFLFEYFSETQRNKGNFPGRFSGRQFSNSRSEMNVSTLELGDSALYLCASSGGVGQGARIRTEAFFGQGTRLTVV.

The chain employs TRBV20-1 and TRBJ2-1; 8 bases align to TRBD2. The CDR3 contains 14 residues. The V gene's germline CDR1 is DFQATT and CDR2 SNEGSKA (reference sequence). Unmatched junction bases numbered 13, after V lost 6 bases and J lost 9 bases. The DNA of the CDR3 is TGCAGTGCAGATGGACTAGCCGATCGGGCTGAGCAGTTCTTC. It translates to CSADGLADRAEQFF.

The chain links TRBV29-1 to TRBJ2-7, with 11 bases matching TRBD2. Germline CDR1 reads SQVTM; CDR2 reads ANQGSEA. The CDR3 length is 17 residues. V was pared by 5 bases and J by 0 bases, with 12 bases of the junction left unmatched. The CDR3 is CSVRRLAGGPRSYEQYF. In nucleotides, the CDR3 is TGCAGCGTTCGACGGCTAGCGGGAGGACCCCGCTCCTACGAGCAGTACTTC.

The chain employs TRBV7-9 and TRBJ1-2; no reliable D call. In germline, CDR1 is SEHNR, CDR2 FQNEAQ (reference sequence). This CDR3 spans 11 amino acids. Trimming removed 3 bases from V and 8 bases from J, with 7 bases in between. CDR3 DNA: TGTGCCAGCAGCTTTCACGTCGGCTACACCTTC. It specifies CASSFHVGYTF.